Included here is one T cell receptor beta chain sequence, with context. This CDR3 is 14 amino acids long. Per the germline V gene, CDR1 is MNHEY and CDR2 is SMNVEV (reference sequence). Trimming removed 7 bases from V and 8 bases from J; junction bases left unmatched: 8. The sample comes from a study of blood T cell repertoires in COVID-19. Study in general: Donors in the United States, Italy and Spain gave samples during acute or convalescent COVID-19.

Individuals drawn from around 25 US areas were roughly 18 to 95 years old. In assigning cohorts, the study relied on participant-reported clinical history. Sequenced by immunoSEQ multiplex PCR; TCRdb stores in-frame clones only, minus some. The data show about 270,000 clones, 90% seen once. The source of this sequence is a woman aged 25 to 39 with acute COVID-19. J is TRBJ2-2 and V is TRBV27; 9 bases align to TRBD2. Sample: PBMCs or T cells enriched from blood (not recorded which). CDR3 coding DNA: TGTGCCAGCAAGGTTGGAGCGGGAGGAGGGGAGCTGTTTTTT. This encodes CASKVGAGGGELFF.